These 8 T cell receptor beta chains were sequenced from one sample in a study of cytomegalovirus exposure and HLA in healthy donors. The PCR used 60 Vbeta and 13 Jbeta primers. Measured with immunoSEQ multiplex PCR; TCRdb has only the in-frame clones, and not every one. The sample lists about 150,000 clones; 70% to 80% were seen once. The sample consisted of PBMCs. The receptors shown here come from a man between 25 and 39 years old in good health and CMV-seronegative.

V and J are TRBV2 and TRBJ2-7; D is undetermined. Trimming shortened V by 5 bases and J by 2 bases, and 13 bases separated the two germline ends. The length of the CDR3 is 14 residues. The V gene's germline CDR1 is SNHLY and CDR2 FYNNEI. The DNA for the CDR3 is TGTGCCAGCAGTCCAGGTATCTCTACCTACGAGCAGTACTTC. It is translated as CASSPGISTYEQYF.

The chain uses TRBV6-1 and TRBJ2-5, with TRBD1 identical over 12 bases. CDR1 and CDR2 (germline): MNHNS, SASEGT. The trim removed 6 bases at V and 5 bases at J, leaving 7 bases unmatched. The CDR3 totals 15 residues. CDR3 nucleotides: TGTGCCAGCAGCACCGGGACAGGGGGCGCGGAGACCCAGTACTTC. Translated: CASSTGTGGAETQYF.

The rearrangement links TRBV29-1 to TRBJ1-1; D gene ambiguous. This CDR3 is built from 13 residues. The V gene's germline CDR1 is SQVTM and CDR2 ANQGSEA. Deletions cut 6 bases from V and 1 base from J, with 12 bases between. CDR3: CSVVQLRNTEAFF. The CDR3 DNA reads TGCAGCGTAGTACAGCTCCGGAACACTGAAGCTTTCTTT. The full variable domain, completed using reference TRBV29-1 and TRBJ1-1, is SAVISQKPSRDICQRGTSLTIQCQVDSQVTMMFWYRQQPGQSLTLIATANQGSEATYESGFVIDKFPISRPNLTFSTLTVSNMSPEDSSIYLCSVVQLRNTEAFFGQGTRLTVV.

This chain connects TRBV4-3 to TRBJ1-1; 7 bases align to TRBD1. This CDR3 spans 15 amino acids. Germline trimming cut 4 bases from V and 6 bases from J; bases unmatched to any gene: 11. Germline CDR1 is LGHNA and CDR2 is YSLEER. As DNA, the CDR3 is TGCGCCAGCAGCCCCCAGGGGGGCCTGAGCGCTGAAGCTTTCTTT. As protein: CASSPQGGLSAEAFF.

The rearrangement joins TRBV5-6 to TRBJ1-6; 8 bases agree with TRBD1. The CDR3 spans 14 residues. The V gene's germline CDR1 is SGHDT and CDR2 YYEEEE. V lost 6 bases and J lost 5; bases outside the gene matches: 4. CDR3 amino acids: CASNPGQDNSPLHF. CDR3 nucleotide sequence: TGTGCCAGCAACCCGGGACAGGATAATTCACCCCTCCACTTT. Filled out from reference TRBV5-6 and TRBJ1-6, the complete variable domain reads DAGVTQSPTHLIKTRGQQVTLRCSPKSGHDTVSWYQQALGQGPQFIFQYYEEEERQRGNFPDRFSGHQFPNYSSELNVNALLLGDSALYLCASNPGQDNSPLHFGNGTRLTVT.

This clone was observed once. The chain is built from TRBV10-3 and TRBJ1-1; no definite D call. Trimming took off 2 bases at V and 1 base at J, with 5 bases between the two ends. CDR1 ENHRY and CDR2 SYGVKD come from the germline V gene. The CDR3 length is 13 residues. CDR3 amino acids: CAISERQNTEAFF. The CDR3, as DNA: TGTGCCATCAGTGAGCGACAGAACACTGAAGCTTTCTTT.

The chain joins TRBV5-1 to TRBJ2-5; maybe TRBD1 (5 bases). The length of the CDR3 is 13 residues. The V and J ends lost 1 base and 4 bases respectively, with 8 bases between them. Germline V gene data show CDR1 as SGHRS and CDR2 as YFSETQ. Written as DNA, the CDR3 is TGCGCCAGCAGCTTGCTCCAGGGAGAGACCCAGTACTTC. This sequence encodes CASSLLQGETQYF. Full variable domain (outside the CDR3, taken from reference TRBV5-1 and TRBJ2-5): KAGVTQTPRYLIKTRGQQVTLSCSPISGHRSVSWYQQTPGQGLQFLFEYFSETQRNKGNFPGRFSGRQFSNSRSEMNVSTLELGDSALYLCASSLLQGETQYFGPGTRLLVL.

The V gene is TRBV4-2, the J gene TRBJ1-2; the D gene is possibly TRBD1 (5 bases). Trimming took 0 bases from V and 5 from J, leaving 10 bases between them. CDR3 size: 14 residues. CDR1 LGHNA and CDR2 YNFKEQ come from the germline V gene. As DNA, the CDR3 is TGTGCCAGCAGCCAAGAATCCAGGGTATATGGCTACACCTTC. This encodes CASSQESRVYGYTF.